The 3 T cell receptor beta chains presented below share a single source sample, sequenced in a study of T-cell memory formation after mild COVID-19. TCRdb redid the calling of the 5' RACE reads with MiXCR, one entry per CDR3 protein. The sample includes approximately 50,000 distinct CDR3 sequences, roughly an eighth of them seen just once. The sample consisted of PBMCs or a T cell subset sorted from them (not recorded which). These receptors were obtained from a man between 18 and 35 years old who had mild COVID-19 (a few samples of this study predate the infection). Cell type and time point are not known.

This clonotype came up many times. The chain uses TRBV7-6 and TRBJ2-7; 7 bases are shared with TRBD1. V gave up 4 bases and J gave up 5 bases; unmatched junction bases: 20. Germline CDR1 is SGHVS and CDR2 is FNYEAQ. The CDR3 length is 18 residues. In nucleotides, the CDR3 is TGTGCCAGCAGCTCTGGGGCAGGGGGAAGAAAAAAAGTCGACGAGCAGTACTTC. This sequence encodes CASSSGAGGRKKVDEQYF.

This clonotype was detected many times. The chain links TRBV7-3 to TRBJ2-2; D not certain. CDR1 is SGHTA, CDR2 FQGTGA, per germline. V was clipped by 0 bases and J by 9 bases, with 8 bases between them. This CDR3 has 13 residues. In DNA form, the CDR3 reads TGTGCCAGCAGCTTAACGTCGACCCGGGAGCTGTTTTTT. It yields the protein CASSLTSTRELFF.

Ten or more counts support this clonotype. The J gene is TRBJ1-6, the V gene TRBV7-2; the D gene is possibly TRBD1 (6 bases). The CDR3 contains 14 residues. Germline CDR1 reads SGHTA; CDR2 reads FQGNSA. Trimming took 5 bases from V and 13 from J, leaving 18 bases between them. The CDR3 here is CASSVGGGIPPLHF. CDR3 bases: TGTGCCAGCAGCGTAGGAGGGGGAATCCCCCCCCTCCACTTT.